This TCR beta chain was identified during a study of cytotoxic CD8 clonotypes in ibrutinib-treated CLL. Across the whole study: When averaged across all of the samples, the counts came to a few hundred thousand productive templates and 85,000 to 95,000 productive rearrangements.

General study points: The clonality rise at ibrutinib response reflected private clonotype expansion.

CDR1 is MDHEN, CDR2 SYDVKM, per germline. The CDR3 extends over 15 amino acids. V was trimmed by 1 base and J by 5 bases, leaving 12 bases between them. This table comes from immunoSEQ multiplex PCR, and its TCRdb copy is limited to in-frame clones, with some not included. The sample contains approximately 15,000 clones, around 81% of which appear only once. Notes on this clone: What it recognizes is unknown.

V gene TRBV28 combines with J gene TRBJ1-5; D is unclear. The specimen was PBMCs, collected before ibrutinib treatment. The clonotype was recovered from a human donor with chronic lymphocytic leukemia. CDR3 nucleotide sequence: TGTGCCAGCAGTTTATTTGATCCCGGGGATCAGCCCCAGCATTTT. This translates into CASSLFDPGDQPQHF.